This TCR beta chain was captured in a study of blood T cell repertoires in COVID-19. Study-level information: Samples of COVID-19 (acute and convalescent) were obtained from the United States, Italy and Spain. PBMCs, B-cell-depleted T cells, or T cells were the source of the cDNA or gDNA that made up the material.

Authors' methods: The authors estimated nucleated cell counts from reference gene primer amplification. Only in-frame clones appear in the TCRdb table, and some are missing; sequencing was by immunoSEQ multiplex PCR. The DNA gave D and trimming, while V, J and clone size come from that table. The sample includes some 320,000 clones, around 88% of them seen just once. This sequence was found in a woman younger than 45 who had recovered from COVID-19. Sample: peripheral blood.

The CDR3: CASSVAGGRALRTEAFF. In nucleotides, the CDR3 is TGTGCCAGCAGCGTAGCCGGTGGGCGGGCTCTGCGGACTGAAGCTTTCTTT. The chain joins TRBV9 to TRBJ1-1; no reliable D call. The CDR3 is made up of 17 amino acids. V was pared by 0 bases and J by 5 bases, with 20 bases between. Germline V CDR1 and CDR2: SGDLS, YYNGEE.